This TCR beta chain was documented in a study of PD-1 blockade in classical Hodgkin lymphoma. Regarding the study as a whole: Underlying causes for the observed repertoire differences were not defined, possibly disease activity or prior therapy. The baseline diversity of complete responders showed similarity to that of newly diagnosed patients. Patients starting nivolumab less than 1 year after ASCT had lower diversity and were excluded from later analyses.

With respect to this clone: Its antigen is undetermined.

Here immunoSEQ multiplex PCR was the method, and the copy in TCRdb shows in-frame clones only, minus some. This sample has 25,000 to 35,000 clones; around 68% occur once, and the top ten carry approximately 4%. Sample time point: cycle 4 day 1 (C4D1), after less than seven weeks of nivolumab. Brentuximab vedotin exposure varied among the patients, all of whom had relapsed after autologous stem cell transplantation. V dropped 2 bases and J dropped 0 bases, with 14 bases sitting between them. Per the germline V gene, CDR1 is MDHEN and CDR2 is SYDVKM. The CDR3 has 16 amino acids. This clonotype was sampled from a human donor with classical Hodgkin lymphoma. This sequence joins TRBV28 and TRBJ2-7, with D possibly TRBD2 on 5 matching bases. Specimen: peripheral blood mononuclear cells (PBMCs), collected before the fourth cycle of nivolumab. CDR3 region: CASSLEVRGISYEQYF. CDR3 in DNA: TGTGCCAGCAGTTTAGAGGTACGAGGGATCTCCTACGAGCAGTACTTC.